These 15 T cell receptor beta chains originate from one sample sequenced in a study of shared clonotypes between healthy human individuals. Positively selected for CCR7, the CD45RO-negative cells used as naive CD8 cells excluded terminally differentiated effector memory CD45RA+ cells. Generated by immunoSEQ multiplex PCR, the TCRdb table keeps only in-frame clones and is missing some. The repertoire holds approximately 1.9 million clones, with about 94% as singletons. The specimen sequenced was naive CD8+ T cells from PBMCs. These receptors all stem from a man aged 18 to 35 in good health. Some clones in this sample may be carry-over from other donors' samples.

This sequence joins TRBV27 and TRBJ2-7, with 11 bases identical to TRBD2. The CDR3 consists of 15 residues. Trimming at V came to 7 bases and at J to 6 bases, leaving 11 bases not matched to a gene. From germline, CDR1 is MNHEY and CDR2 SMNVEV (reference sequence). The CDR3 is CASTGLADIRREQYF. CDR3 bases: TGTGCCAGCACGGGACTAGCGGATATCAGGCGCGAGCAGTACTTC.

This clone was detected only a few times. V usage is TRBV28 and J usage is TRBJ2-2; no clear D gene. From germline, CDR1 is MDHEN and CDR2 SYDVKM. V lost 8 bases, J lost 5 bases, and 12 bases lay in between. The CDR3 spans 13 residues. DNA for the CDR3: TGTGCCAGCCACAAGGGTCATACCGGGGAGCTGTTTTTT. Amino acids: CASHKGHTGELFF. Supplemented by reference TRBV28 and TRBJ2-2, the full variable domain reads DVKVTQSSRYLVKRTGEKVFLECVQDMDHENMFWYRQDPGLGLRLIYFSYDVKMKEKGDIPEGYSVSREKKERFSLILESASTNQTSMYLCASHKGHTGELFFGEGSRLTVL.

The rearrangement links TRBV9 to TRBJ1-1; 8 bases match TRBD1. The CDR3 length is 17 residues. Germline V gives CDR1 SGDLS, CDR2 YYNGEE. V trimming: 3 bases; J trimming: 1 base; junction bases outside the gene matches: 11. CDR3 in DNA: TGTGCCAGCAGCGGGCCTCACGACAGGGGATCGAACACTGAAGCTTTCTTT. Its translation is CASSGPHDRGSNTEAFF.

The V gene is TRBV7-9, the J gene TRBJ2-7; weak D call: TRBD1 (6 bases). The germline gives CDR1 SEHNR, CDR2 FQNEAQ (reference sequence). The CDR3 spans 15 residues. The ends were cut back, 5 bases at V and 2 bases at J, with 16 bases in the middle. The CDR3 protein is CASSRPGGPTYEQYF. As DNA, the CDR3 is TGTGCCAGCAGCCGCCCTGGGGGCCCAACCTACGAGCAGTACTTC.

This clone was seen a single time. The chain couples TRBV15 to TRBJ2-1, with TRBD1 as a possible D gene (5 bases). V was shortened by 5 bases and J by 8 bases, with 22 bases between the two germline ends. This CDR3 has 16 amino acids. Germline CDR1 is LNHNV and CDR2 is YYDKDF (reference sequence). The CDR3 protein is CATSRRPHQGRDEQFF. DNA of the CDR3: TGTGCCACCAGCCGCCGCCCCCACCAGGGTCGGGATGAGCAGTTCTTC.

The CDR3 is CASSPGYLLEPQHF. Written as DNA, the CDR3 is TGTGCCAGCTCACCAGGATACCTCTTGGAGCCCCAGCATTTT. This chain joins TRBV18 and TRBJ1-5; D gene unclear. The V end was cut by 2 bases, the J end by 8 bases, with 13 bases between. The CDR3 length is 14 residues. Looked up from germline, CDR1 is KGHSH and CDR2 is LQKENI.

The CDR3 reads CASSLQEFYEQYF. The CDR3 DNA reads TGTGCCAGCAGCTTACAGGAATTCTACGAGCAGTACTTC. The chain couples TRBV7-6 to TRBJ2-7; D is unclear. V was cut by 2 bases and J by 3 bases, with 8 bases left in between. From germline, CDR1 is SGHVS and CDR2 FNYEAQ. The CDR3 has 13 residues.

The chain has TRBV14 and TRBJ2-3; no firm D call. The germline V and J ends were trimmed by 2 bases and 5 bases, with 8 bases remaining between them. The CDR3 loop spans 13 amino acids. CDR1 is SGHDN and CDR2 is FVKESK in the germline V gene. The CDR3 DNA follows: TGTGCCAGCAGCCAATTGGTGGGAGATACGCAGTATTTT. Residues: CASSQLVGDTQYF.

The genes are TRBV7-8 and TRBJ1-3, with D unclear. The CDR3 consists of 16 residues. Germline CDR1 SGHVS, CDR2 FQNEAQ. Trimming stripped 5 bases from V and 4 bases from J, with 18 bases between. CDR3 sequence (DNA): TGTGCCAGCAGCACCCGGACTGACGTGGGGGGAAACACCATATATTTT. Encoded protein: CASSTRTDVGGNTIYF.

The count of this clone is one. The rearrangement links TRBV4-3 to TRBJ2-3; 7 positions agree with TRBD2. The germline V gene has CDR1 LGHNA and CDR2 YSLEER. Trimming cost V 4 bases and J 6 bases; bases outside gene matches: 7. This CDR3 region has 14 residues. The CDR3 is CASSLGLESDTQYF. The DNA for the CDR3 is TGCGCCAGCAGCCTCGGACTAGAGTCGGATACGCAGTATTTT.

This clone occurred once. The chain combines TRBV7-6 with TRBJ2-7, with D possibly being TRBD2 (6 bases). The CDR3 spans 16 residues. The germline gives CDR1 SGHVS, CDR2 FNYEAQ. Trimming cost V 1 base and J 0 bases, with 13 bases left between them. The CDR3 sequence is CASSLDPGLLSYEQYF. CDR3 nucleotide sequence: TGTGCCAGCAGCTTAGACCCTGGACTACTCTCCTACGAGCAGTACTTC.

The gene calls are TRBV10-3 and TRBJ1-2, with 8 positions matching TRBD1. The germline CDR1 and CDR2 sequences are ENHRY and SYGVKD. The J segment lost 2 bases and the V segment lost 4 bases, leaving 12 bases of the junction unmatched. This CDR3 is 17 amino acids long. In DNA, the CDR3 is TGTGCCATCAGTGTCTGGGACAGGAGAAACAGAAACTATGGCTACACCTTC. Translated: CAISVWDRRNRNYGYTF.

With regard to this clone: This same CDR3 is encoded by further DNA sequences in the sample. The V call is TRBV29-1, the J call TRBJ1-2, with TRBD1 as a possible D gene (5 bases). The germline V gene encodes CDR1 SQVTM and CDR2 ANQGSEA. CDR3 size: 11 residues. V was trimmed by 5 bases and J by 4 bases, leaving 8 bases between them. The CDR3 region has the DNA TGCAGCGTTCCCGGGGCCTATGGCTACACCTTC. Protein product: CSVPGAYGYTF.

The chain employs TRBV19 and TRBJ2-7; D possibly corresponds to TRBD2 (6 bases). Germline values: CDR1 LNHDA, CDR2 SQIVND (reference sequence). The germline V and J ends were trimmed by 6 bases and 7 bases, with 22 bases remaining between them. The CDR3 covers 15 residues. The chain's CDR3 is CASRARTTPLGEQYF. The CDR3 DNA sequence: TGTGCCAGTAGAGCCCGGACTACACCTCTAGGAGAGCAGTACTTC. Together with reference TRBV19 and TRBJ2-7, the CDR3 gives the full variable domain: DGGITQSPKYLFRKEGQNVTLSCEQNLNHDAMYWYRQDPGQGLRLIYYSQIVNDFQKGDIAEGYSVSREKKESFPLTVTSAQKNPTAFYLCASRARTTPLGEQYFGPGTRLTVT.

The V gene is TRBV19, the J gene TRBJ2-7; TRBD2 matches at 10 bases. This CDR3 has 16 residues. CDR1 and CDR2 from the germline V gene are LNHDA and SQIVND (reference sequence). V lost 3 bases, J lost 2 bases, and 7 bases stayed unmatched. The CDR3 bases are TGTGCCAGTAGTATTACGCCGGGACTAGCGACCTACGAGCAGTACTTC. Translated, it gives CASSITPGLATYEQYF.